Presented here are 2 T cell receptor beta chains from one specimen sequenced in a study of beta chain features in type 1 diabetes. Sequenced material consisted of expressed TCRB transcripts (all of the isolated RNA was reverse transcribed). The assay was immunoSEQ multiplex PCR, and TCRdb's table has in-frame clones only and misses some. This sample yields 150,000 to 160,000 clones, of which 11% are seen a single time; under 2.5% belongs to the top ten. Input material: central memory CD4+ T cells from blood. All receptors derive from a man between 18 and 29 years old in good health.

The CDR3 DNA is TGTGCCAGCAGCCAATTGGGTCGCGAAAGGTCCTATGGCTACACCTTC. Its translation: CASSQLGRERSYGYTF. This chain uses TRBV28 with TRBJ1-2; D unresolved. Germline assignment: CDR1 MDHEN and CDR2 SYDVKM. V lost 6 bases to trimming and J lost 4 bases, with 21 bases between them. The CDR3 covers 16 residues.

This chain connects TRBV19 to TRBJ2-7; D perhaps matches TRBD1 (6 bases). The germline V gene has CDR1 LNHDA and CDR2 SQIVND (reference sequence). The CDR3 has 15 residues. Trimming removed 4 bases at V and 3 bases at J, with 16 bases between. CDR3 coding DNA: TGTGCCAGTAGTACGTCAGCAGGGGTCCACTACGAGCAGTACTTC. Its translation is CASSTSAGVHYEQYF. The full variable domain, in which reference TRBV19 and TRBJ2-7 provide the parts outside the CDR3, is DGGITQSPKYLFRKEGQNVTLSCEQNLNHDAMYWYRQDPGQGLRLIYYSQIVNDFQKGDIAEGYSVSREKKESFPLTVTSAQKNPTAFYLCASSTSAGVHYEQYFGPGTRLTVT.